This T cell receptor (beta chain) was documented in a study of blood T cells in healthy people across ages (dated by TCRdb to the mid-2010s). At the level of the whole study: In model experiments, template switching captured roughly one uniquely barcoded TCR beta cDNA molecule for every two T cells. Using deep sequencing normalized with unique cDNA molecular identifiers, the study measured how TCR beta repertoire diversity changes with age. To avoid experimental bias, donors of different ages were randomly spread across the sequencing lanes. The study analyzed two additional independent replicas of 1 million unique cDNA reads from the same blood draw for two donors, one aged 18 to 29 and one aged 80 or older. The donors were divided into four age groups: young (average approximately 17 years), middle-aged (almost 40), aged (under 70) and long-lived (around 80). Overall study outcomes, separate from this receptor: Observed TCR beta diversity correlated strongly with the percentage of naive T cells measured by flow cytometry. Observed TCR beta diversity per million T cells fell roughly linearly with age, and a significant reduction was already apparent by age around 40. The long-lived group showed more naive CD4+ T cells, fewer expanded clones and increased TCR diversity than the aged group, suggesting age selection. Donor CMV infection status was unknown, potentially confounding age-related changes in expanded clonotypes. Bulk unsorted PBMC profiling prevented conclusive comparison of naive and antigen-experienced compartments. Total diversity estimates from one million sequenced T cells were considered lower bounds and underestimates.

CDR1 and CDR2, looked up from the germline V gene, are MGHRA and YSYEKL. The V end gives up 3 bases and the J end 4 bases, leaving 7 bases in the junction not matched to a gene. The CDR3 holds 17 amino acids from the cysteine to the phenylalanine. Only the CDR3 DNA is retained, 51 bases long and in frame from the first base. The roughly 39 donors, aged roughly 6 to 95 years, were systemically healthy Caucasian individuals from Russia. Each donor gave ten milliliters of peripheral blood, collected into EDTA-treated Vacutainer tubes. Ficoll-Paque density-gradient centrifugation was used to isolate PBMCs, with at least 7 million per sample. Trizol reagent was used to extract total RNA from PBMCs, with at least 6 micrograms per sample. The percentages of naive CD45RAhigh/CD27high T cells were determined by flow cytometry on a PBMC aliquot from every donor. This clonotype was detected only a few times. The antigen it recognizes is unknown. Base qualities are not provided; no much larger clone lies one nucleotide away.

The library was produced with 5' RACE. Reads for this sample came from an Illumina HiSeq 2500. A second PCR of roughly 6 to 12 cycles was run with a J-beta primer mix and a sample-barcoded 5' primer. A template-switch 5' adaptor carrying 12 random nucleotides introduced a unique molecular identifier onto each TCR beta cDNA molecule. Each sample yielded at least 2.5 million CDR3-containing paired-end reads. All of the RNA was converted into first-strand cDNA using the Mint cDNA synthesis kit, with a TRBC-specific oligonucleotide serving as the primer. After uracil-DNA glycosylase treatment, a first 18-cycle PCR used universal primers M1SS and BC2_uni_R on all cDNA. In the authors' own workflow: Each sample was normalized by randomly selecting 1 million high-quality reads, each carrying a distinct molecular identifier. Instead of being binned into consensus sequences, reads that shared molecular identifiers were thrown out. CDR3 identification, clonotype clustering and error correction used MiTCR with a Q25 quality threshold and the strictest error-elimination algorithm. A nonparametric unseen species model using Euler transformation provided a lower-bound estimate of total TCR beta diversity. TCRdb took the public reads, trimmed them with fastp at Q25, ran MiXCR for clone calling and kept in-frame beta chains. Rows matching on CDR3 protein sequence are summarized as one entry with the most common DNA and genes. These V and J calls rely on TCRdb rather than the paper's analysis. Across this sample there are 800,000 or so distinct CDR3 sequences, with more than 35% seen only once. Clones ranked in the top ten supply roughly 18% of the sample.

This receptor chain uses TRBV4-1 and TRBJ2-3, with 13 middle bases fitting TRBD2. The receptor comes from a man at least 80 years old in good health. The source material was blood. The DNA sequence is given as TGCGCCAGCAGCCAGTCTGGACTAGCGGGAGTTTCAGATACGCAGTATTTT. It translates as CASSQSGLAGVSDTQYF.